This TCR beta chain was sequenced during a study of blood T cell repertoires in COVID-19. About the research overall: Sites in the United States, Italy and Spain provided acute and convalescent COVID-19 samples.

V lost 0 bases and J 2 bases, leaving 13 bases between the germline ends. Germline V gene sequence: CDR1 SGHTA, CDR2 FQGNSA. This CDR3 region has 16 residues. Recruitment covered about two dozen US areas and drew participants whose ages spanned roughly 18 to 90 years. Each participant's cohort was designated according to participant-reported clinical history. Authors' data handling: Cell counts per sample came from amplifying reference gene primers. Profiled with immunoSEQ multiplex PCR; TCRdb holds only in-frame clones, not every one. The DNA gave D and trimming, while V, J and clone size come from that table. The top ten hold around 2.6% of the sample, which has roughly 250,000 clones, over 80% seen once.

Material: PBMCs or T cells enriched from blood (not recorded which). The chain carries TRBV7-2 and TRBJ1-2, with D uncertain. The receptor's source is a woman in her thirties with acute COVID-19. The CDR3 nucleotides read TGTGCCAGCAGCTTAGCGCTAAGAGGGAAGAACTATGGCTACACCTTC. The encoded protein is CASSLALRGKNYGYTF. Combining the CDR3 with reference TRBV7-2 and TRBJ1-2 gives the whole variable domain GAGVSQSPSNKVTEKGKDVELRCDPISGHTALYWYRQSLGQGLEFLIYFQGNSAPDKSGLPSDRFSAERTGGSVSTLTIQRTQQEDSAVYLCASSLALRGKNYGYTFGSGTRLTVV.